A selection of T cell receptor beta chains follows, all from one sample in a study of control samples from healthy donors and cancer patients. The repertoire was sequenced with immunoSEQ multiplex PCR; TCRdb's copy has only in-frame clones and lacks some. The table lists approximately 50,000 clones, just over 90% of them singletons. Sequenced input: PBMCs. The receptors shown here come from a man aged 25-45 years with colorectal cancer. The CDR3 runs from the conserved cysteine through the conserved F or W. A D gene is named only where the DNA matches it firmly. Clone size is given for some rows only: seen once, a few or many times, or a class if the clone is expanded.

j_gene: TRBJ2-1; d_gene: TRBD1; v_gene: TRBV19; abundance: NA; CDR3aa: CASREGQGSYNEQFF; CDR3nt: TGTGCCAGTAGAGAGGGACAGGGGTCCTACAATGAGCAGTTCTTC
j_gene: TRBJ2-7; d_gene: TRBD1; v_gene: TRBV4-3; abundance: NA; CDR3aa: CASSPSPGTGVTSYEQYF; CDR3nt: TGCGCCAGCAGCCCTAGTCCCGGGACAGGGGTTACGTCCTACGAGCAGTACTTC
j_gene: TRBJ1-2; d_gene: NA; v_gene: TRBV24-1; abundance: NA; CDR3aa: CAIGTPNYGYTF; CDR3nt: TGTGCCATCGGGACCCCTAACTATGGCTACACCTTC
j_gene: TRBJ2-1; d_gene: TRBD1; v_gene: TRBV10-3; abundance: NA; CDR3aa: CAISSPGTGTFF; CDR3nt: TGTGCCATCAGTTCCCCGGGGACAGGGACGTTCTTC
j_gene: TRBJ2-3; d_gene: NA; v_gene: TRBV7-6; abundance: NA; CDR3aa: CASSLASGRTDTQYF; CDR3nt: TGTGCCAGCAGCTTAGCGTCAGGGAGGACAGATACGCAGTATTTT
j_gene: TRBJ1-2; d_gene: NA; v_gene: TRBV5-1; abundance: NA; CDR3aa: CASSLGGSRDGYTF; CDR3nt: TGCGCCAGCAGCTTGGGAGGGTCCCGCGATGGCTACACCTTC
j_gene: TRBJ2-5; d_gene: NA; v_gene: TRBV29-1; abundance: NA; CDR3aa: CSVKVGETQYF; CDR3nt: TGCAGCGTTAAGGTTGGGGAGACCCAGTACTTC
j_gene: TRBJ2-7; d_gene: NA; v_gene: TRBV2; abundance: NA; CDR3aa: CASSIDTVYEQYF; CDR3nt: TGTGCCAGCAGCATCGACACAGTATACGAGCAGTACTTC
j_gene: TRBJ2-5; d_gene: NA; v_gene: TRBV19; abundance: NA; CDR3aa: CASRLPGQETQYF; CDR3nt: TGTGCCAGCAGACTACCCGGCCAAGAGACCCAGTACTTC
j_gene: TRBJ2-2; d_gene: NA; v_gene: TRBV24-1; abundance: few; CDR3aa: CATSGDRYTGELFF; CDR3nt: TGTGCCACCAGTGGAGACAGATACACCGGGGAGCTGTTTTTT
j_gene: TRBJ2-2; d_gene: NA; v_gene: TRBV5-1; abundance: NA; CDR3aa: CASSVQLANTGELFF; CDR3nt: TGCGCCAGCAGTGTCCAACTCGCGAACACCGGGGAGCTGTTTTTT